Ten or more counts support the clone carrying this T cell receptor beta chain. As yet, its antigen is unknown. The data derive from a study of response to subunit inactivated influenza vaccine. TCRdb used MiXCR to reprocess the RT-PCR reads, holding one entry per CDR3 protein. The sample consists of 750,000 to 850,000 distinct CDR3 sequences, roughly 18% of them appearing once. Findings and limits, study-wide: With each seasonal influenza vaccination, the authors suggested, few new T cells are recruited.

The ends were cut back, 2 bases at V and 3 bases at J, with 7 bases in the middle. This CDR3 comprises 14 residues. Germline V gene sequence: CDR1 LGHNA, CDR2 YNFKEQ. The TCR was taken from a man over 45 who received an inactivated influenza vaccine. This material consisted of PBMCs from blood, taken roughly 5 days after vaccination. The genes are TRBV4-2 and TRBJ2-2; no definite D call. This CDR3 is CASSQNGDTGELFF. The CDR3 nucleotides are TGTGCCAGCAGCCAAAATGGGGACACCGGGGAGCTGTTTTTT.